This T cell receptor beta chain derives from a study of blood T cell repertoires in COVID-19. Across the whole study: The analysed material was cDNA or gDNA that came from T cells, B-cell-depleted T cells, or PBMCs.

TCRdb's table, derived via immunoSEQ multiplex PCR, lists solely in-frame clones and lacks some. Among a few hundred thousand clones listed, 86% were seen once. Trimming took 9 bases from V and 4 from J; bases not matched to a gene: 12. This CDR3 has 15 amino acids. Germline CDR1 MNHEY, CDR2 SMNVEV (reference sequence). The V and J genes are TRBV27 and TRBJ2-1; 7 nucleotides match TRBD2. This TCR came from a man between 18 and 35 years old with active or convalescent COVID-19. The sample comprised peripheral blood. CDR3 loop: CASKRSFSGYNEQFF. CDR3 in DNA: TGTGCCAGTAAGAGAAGTTTTAGCGGGTACAATGAGCAGTTCTTC.